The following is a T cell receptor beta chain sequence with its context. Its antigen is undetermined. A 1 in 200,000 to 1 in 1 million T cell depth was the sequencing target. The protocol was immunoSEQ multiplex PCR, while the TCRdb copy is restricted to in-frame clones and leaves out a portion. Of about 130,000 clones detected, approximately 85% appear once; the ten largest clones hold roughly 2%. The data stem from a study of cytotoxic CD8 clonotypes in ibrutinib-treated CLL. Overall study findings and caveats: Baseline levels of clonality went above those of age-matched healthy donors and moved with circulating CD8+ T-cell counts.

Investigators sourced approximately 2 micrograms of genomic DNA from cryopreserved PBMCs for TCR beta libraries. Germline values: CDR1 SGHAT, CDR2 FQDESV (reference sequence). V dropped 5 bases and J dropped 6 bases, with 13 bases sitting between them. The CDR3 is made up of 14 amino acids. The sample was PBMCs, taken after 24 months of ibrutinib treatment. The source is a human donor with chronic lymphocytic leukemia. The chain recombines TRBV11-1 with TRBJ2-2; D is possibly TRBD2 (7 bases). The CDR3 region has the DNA TGTGCCAGCAGCCTAGGGGGGAGGGCCGGGGAGCTGTTTTTT. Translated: CASSLGGRAGELFF.